The following is a T cell receptor beta chain sequence with its context. Its antigen is unidentified. This sample was included in a study of cytomegalovirus exposure and HLA in healthy donors. Study-level background: It was reported in a later analysis that the same platform had been used for the 120 validation repertoires as for the 550 to 700 first-cohort repertoires.

The table came from immunoSEQ multiplex PCR; TCRdb's copy has only in-frame clones and leaves some out. This table has approximately 220,000 clones, 85% to 90% appearing once. The validation cohort, a group of 120 subjects, included the donors and was separate from the approximately 680-subject first cohort. Findings and limits, study-wide: Both high specificity and high sensitivity reportedly marked the classifier's diagnosis of cytomegalovirus status.

Sequencing was done on a sample of PBMCs. The receptor's source is a man aged 18 to 30 in good health and CMV-seronegative.

Here the CDR3 reads CASSPNRESPLHF. The CDR3 DNA sequence: TGCGCCAGCAGCCCAAACAGGGAATCACCCCTCCACTTT. The J gene is TRBJ1-6, the V gene TRBV4-3; D is possibly TRBD1 (6 bases). V was trimmed by 4 bases and J by 10 bases, leaving 11 bases between them. Germline V gene data show CDR1 as LGHNA and CDR2 as YSLEER. The CDR3 extends over 13 amino acids.